Following are 5 T cell receptor beta chains from one sample sequenced in a study of cytomegalovirus exposure and HLA in healthy donors. The PCR made use of 60 Vbeta and 13 Jbeta primers. Libraries were prepared by immunoSEQ multiplex PCR; TCRdb keeps only in-frame clonotypes and omits some of them. The sample gives around 75,000 clones, 75% to 85% of which show up once; approximately 3.4% is in the top ten. Sequenced input: PBMCs. These receptors originate from a man between 35 and 55 years old in good health and CMV-seronegative.

The chain joins TRBV6-4 to TRBJ2-2; D is perhaps TRBD1 (6 bases). V was pared by 1 base and J by 9 bases, with 21 bases between. Per the germline V gene, CDR1 is MRHNA and CDR2 is SNTAGT. The CDR3 is 17 amino acids. CDR3 region: CASSDLDVKGVNRELFF. CDR3 nucleotides: TGTGCCAGCAGTGACTTAGACGTAAAGGGGGTGAATCGGGAGCTGTTTTTT.

The rearrangement uses TRBV7-3 and TRBJ2-7; TRBD1 might be the D (5 bases). Trimming cost V 1 base and J 6 bases, with 10 bases left between them. The V gene's germline CDR1 is SGHTA and CDR2 FQGTGA. The CDR3 length is 13 residues. Here the CDR3 DNA reads TGTGCCAGCAGCTTAAATTCCAGGGCCGAGCAGTACTTC. Encoded protein: CASSLNSRAEQYF.

This clone has just a few counts. The chain employs TRBV4-1 and TRBJ2-7, with 10 bases aligning to TRBD1. The CDR3 spans 16 residues. The J segment lost 3 bases and the V segment lost 5 bases, leaving 10 bases of the junction unmatched. Germline V gene data show CDR1 as MGHRA and CDR2 as YSYEKL. The CDR3 loop reads CASSTDPGQGIYEQYF. The CDR3 DNA is TGCGCCAGCAGCACCGACCCGGGACAGGGGATCTACGAGCAGTACTTC.

The V gene is TRBV29-1, the J gene TRBJ1-1, with no clear D. The germline CDR1 and CDR2 sequences are SQVTM and ANQGSEA. The V gene lost 3 bases and the J gene lost 4 bases, with 9 bases spanning the gap. This CDR3 is built from 12 residues. CDR3 sequence: CSVDDRGTEAFF. As DNA, the CDR3 is TGCAGCGTTGACGATCGGGGCACTGAAGCTTTCTTT.

The rearrangement joins TRBV30 to TRBJ1-1; 7 bases line up with TRBD1. V shed 5 bases, J shed 3 bases, and the junction held 6 bases outside the gene matches. This CDR3 comprises 13 residues. CDR1 GTSNPN and CDR2 SVGIG come from the germline V gene (reference sequence). The CDR3 coding sequence is TGTGCCTGGGCCCGACAGGGTGACACTGAAGCTTTCTTT. It specifies CAWARQGDTEAFF.